The 2 T cell receptor beta chains presented below share a single source sample, sequenced in a study of cytomegalovirus exposure and HLA in healthy donors. Clones were sequenced by immunoSEQ multiplex PCR, and TCRdb holds only the in-frame ones, with some missing. The sample consists of tens of thousands of clones, roughly 96% of them appearing once. The source material was PBMCs. Receptors originate from a man aged 18 to 29 in good health and CMV-seronegative.

The chain employs TRBV28 and TRBJ2-5, with 7 bases fitting TRBD2. V lost 6 bases to trimming and J lost 3 bases; unmatched junction nucleotides: 10. CDR1 and CDR2 (germline): MDHEN, SYDVKM. The CDR3 totals 15 residues. CDR3 nucleotide sequence: TGTGCCAGCAGCCCCCGTGGGAGCGGGAAAGAGACCCAGTACTTC. This encodes CASSPRGSGKETQYF.

The count of this clone is one. The rearrangement joins TRBV19 to TRBJ2-7; D possibly corresponds to TRBD2 (7 bases). The CDR3 is 15 residues long. The V and J ends lost 3 bases and 3 bases respectively, with 15 bases between them. CDR1 is LNHDA, CDR2 SQIVND, per germline (reference sequence). The CDR3 DNA reads TGTGCCAGTAGTATGGGGGGGGGCGAACTCTACGAGCAGTACTTC. Protein: CASSMGGGELYEQYF.